The 19 T cell receptor beta chains below were found in one sample sequenced in a study of post-analysis software for immune sequencing data. Points from the study as a whole: TRBV5-6, TRBV5-1 and TRBV20-1 belonged to a set of roughly five TRBV segments that were more frequent in patients than controls.

No cognate antigen is known for these TCRs. Prepared TCR beta cDNA libraries contained unique molecular identifiers. TCRdb itself ran the PCR reads through MiXCR, one entry per CDR3 protein. Here the sample spans roughly 430,000 distinct CDR3 sequences, less than 40% being singletons. Sequencing was carried out using blood. The receptors here all came from a girl aged 2-10 years with multiple sclerosis.

Only a few counts were recorded for this clonotype. The chain joins TRBV20-1 to TRBJ1-6; D is unclear. The CDR3 has 13 residues. V was shortened by 2 bases and J by 8 bases, with 10 bases between the two germline ends. Germline V gives CDR1 DFQATT, CDR2 SNEGSKA (reference sequence). The CDR3 region is CSARLFLDSPLHF. The CDR3 region has the DNA TGCAGTGCTAGACTTTTTCTCGATTCACCCCTCCACTTT.

This clonotype was counted only a few times. This chain uses TRBV29-1 with TRBJ2-5; D is possibly TRBD2 (5 bases). Trimming pared 6 bases from V and 5 bases from J, leaving 16 bases between. Germline loops: CDR1 SQVTM, CDR2 ANQGSEA. The CDR3 length is 13 residues. As DNA, the CDR3 is TGCAGCGTAGGACTTATCCTCGGGGAGACCCAGTACTTC. It yields the protein CSVGLILGETQYF.

The chain uses TRBV7-6 and TRBJ2-7; perhaps D is TRBD1 or TRBD2 (5 bases each). Trimming left V 4 bases short and J 3 bases short, with 16 bases between. This CDR3 has 15 amino acids. Germline loops: CDR1 SGHVS, CDR2 FNYEAQ. The CDR3 protein is CASSSGTYSNYEQYF. The CDR3 DNA follows: TGTGCCAGCAGCTCCGGGACGTACTCTAACTACGAGCAGTACTTC.

The table lists this clonotype with a few counts. V is TRBV29-1 and J is TRBJ2-7, with 11 bases identical to TRBD1. Germline V gene lookup returns CDR1 SQVTM and CDR2 ANQGSEA. The CDR3 contains 16 residues. V shed 1 base and J 3 bases; nucleotides not matched to a gene: 8. CDR3 nucleotides: TGCAGCGTTGAAGGATTAGGGACAGGGGGTGACTACGAGCAGTACTTC. Protein product: CSVEGLGTGGDYEQYF.

This sequence joins TRBV7-9 and TRBJ1-2; D is ambiguous. Germline-derived CDR1 and CDR2 are SEHNR and FQNEAQ (reference sequence). This CDR3 is built from 12 residues. V lost 1 base, J lost 2 bases, and 2 bases lay in between. The CDR3 DNA reads TGTGCCAGCAGCTTAGACAACTATGGCTACACCTTC. Amino acids: CASSLDNYGYTF.

Only a few counts were recorded for this clonotype. The chain joins TRBV7-2 to TRBJ2-1; maybe TRBD2 (6 bases). CDR1 and CDR2 from the germline V gene are SGHTA and FQGNSA. V dropped 4 bases and J dropped 0 bases, with 7 bases sitting between them. The CDR3 length is 14 residues. CDR3 DNA: TGTGCCAGCAGCTGGGACTTCTCCTACAATGAGCAGTTCTTC. It specifies CASSWDFSYNEQFF.

This clonotype was seen more than once but under ten times. The chain employs TRBV7-3 and TRBJ2-1, with D possibly matching TRBD2 (5 bases). The CDR3 spans 14 residues. Germline loops: CDR1 SGHTA, CDR2 FQGTGA. Between the trimmed V and J ends, which lost 5 bases and 8 bases, there was a span of 16 bases. The CDR3 region has the DNA TGTGCCAGCAGCGAACGTTTAGCGAACTATGAGCAGTTCTTC. It codes for CASSERLANYEQFF.

The V call is TRBV6-6, the J call TRBJ2-7; D gene unclear. The CDR3 spans 11 residues. Trimming cost V 2 bases and J 7 bases, with 6 bases left between them. Germline assignment: CDR1 MNHNY and CDR2 SVGAGI (reference sequence). The CDR3: CASSYQREQYF. CDR3 sequence (DNA): TGTGCCAGCAGTTACCAGAGAGAGCAGTACTTC.

This clonotype was picked up one time. V is TRBV20-1 and J is TRBJ1-1; D not certain. Per germline, CDR1 DFQATT and CDR2 SNEGSKA (reference sequence). Trimming took off 0 bases at V and 3 bases at J, with 11 bases between the two ends. The CDR3 is 14 residues long. DNA of the CDR3: TGCAGTGCTAGAGATCCAGGCACCCACACTGAAGCTTTCTTT. It codes for CSARDPGTHTEAFF.

The chain combines TRBV12-3 or TRBV12-4 with TRBJ2-1; D remains ambiguous. This CDR3 has 13 residues. V lost 3 bases and J 6 bases, leaving 9 bases between the germline ends. CDR3 region: CASSLHPTNEQFF. The CDR3, as DNA: TGTGCCAGCAGTTTGCACCCGACCAATGAGCAGTTCTTC.

This chain joins TRBV4-2 and TRBJ2-5; 13 bases align to TRBD2. The J call may be mistaken, given a closer DNA end match to TRBJ2-7. CDR3 length equals 16 residues. Germline CDR1 is LGHNA and CDR2 is YNFKEQ. The CDR3 region is CASSHVGTSGNYEQYF. The CDR3 nucleotides read TGTGCCAGCAGCCACGTAGGGACTAGCGGGAACTACGAGCAGTACTTC.

The V and J genes are TRBV7-9 and TRBJ1-1, with 7 bases that match TRBD1. Germline V CDR1 and CDR2: SEHNR, FQNEAQ (reference sequence). This CDR3 spans 14 amino acids. V gave up 3 bases and J gave up 6 bases; unmatched junction bases: 7. The DNA of the CDR3 is TGTGCCAGCAGCTTCGAACAGGGGCGGCCTGAAGCTTTCTTT. Translating gives CASSFEQGRPEAFF.

V usage is TRBV28 and J usage is TRBJ2-5, with 7 bases fitting TRBD1. Germline loops: CDR1 MDHEN, CDR2 SYDVKM. The length of the CDR3 is 13 residues. V was pared by 3 bases and J by 11 bases, with 9 bases of the junction left unmatched. The CDR3 coding sequence is TGTGCCAGCAGTTTTAATGGGGAGACAGGGCAGTACTTC. Protein: CASSFNGETGQYF.

This chain uses TRBV7-8 with TRBJ1-1; 12 bases fit TRBD1. J lost 9 bases, V lost 5 bases, and 4 bases had no gene match. Germline values: CDR1 SGHVS, CDR2 FQNEAQ. CDR3 size: 13 residues. The CDR3 region has the DNA TGTGCCAGCAGCCGAGGGGACAGGGGGCAAGCTTTCTTT. Encoded protein: CASSRGDRGQAFF.

V is TRBV12-3 or TRBV12-4 and J is TRBJ1-1; TRBD1 might be the D (6 bases). Trimming shortened V by 7 bases and J by 7 bases, and 22 bases separated the two germline ends. CDR3 length equals 15 residues. The CDR3 protein is CASTPDTGTRHEAFF. The CDR3 nucleotides are TGTGCCAGCACCCCTGATACAGGGACCCGACATGAAGCTTTCTTT.

This clonotype was counted a few times. V usage is TRBV7-2 and J usage is TRBJ1-2; D perhaps matches TRBD1 (6 bases). The CDR3 is made up of 13 amino acids. Germline V gene lookup returns CDR1 SGHTA and CDR2 FQGNSA. The V gene lost 5 bases and the J gene lost 8 bases, with 15 bases spanning the gap. CDR3 sequence (DNA): TGTGCCAGCAGCGACCCAGGGGCCTGGGGCTACACCTTC. This sequence encodes CASSDPGAWGYTF. The variable domain in full, completed from reference TRBV7-2 and TRBJ1-2, reads GAGVSQSPSNKVTEKGKDVELRCDPISGHTALYWYRQSLGQGLEFLIYFQGNSAPDKSGLPSDRFSAERTGGSVSTLTIQRTQQEDSAVYLCASSDPGAWGYTFGSGTRLTVV.

V usage is TRBV29-1 and J usage is TRBJ2-5; TRBD2 might be the D (5 bases). The DNA end is a closer match to TRBJ2-7, so the J assignment may be wrong. The CDR3 totals 12 residues. Germline CDR1 is SQVTM and CDR2 is ANQGSEA. The CDR3 region is CSIRWGEYEQYF. The CDR3 DNA reads TGCAGTATCCGGTGGGGAGAGTACGAGCAGTACTTC.

This clonotype has only one observation. The chain combines TRBV20-1 with TRBJ2-7; D might be TRBD1 (5 bases). This CDR3 contains 16 residues. V was shortened by 2 bases and J by 2 bases, with 19 bases between the two germline ends. Germline-derived CDR1 and CDR2 are DFQATT and SNEGSKA (reference sequence). The chain's CDR3 is CSARRAGRARTYEQYF. The CDR3 region has the DNA TGCAGTGCTAGAAGAGCCGGCAGGGCTAGAACCTACGAGCAGTACTTC.

This clonotype came up a few times. The genes are TRBV29-1 and TRBJ2-1; the D gene is possibly TRBD1 (6 bases). Germline values: CDR1 SQVTM, CDR2 ANQGSEA. The CDR3 loop spans 12 amino acids. V was clipped by 7 bases and J by 9 bases, with 16 bases between them. The CDR3 here is CSATAGASEQFF. CDR3 in DNA: TGCAGCGCAACTGCAGGGGCGAGTGAGCAGTTCTTC.